This entry is about one TCR beta chain. This entry is derived from a study of blood T cell repertoires in COVID-19. Whole-study context: Some COVID-19 samples were acute and others convalescent; all came from the United States, Italy and Spain.

Per the authors' pipeline: Counts of nucleated cells, estimated from reference gene primer amplification, were obtained. Generated by immunoSEQ multiplex PCR, the TCRdb table keeps only in-frame clones and is missing some. The V and J calls and clone size were taken over from that table, and D and trimming were inferred from the DNA. This table has some 270,000 clones, approximately 85% appearing once. Per the germline V gene, CDR1 is SGHTA and CDR2 is FQGNSA. V lost 0 bases and J 3 bases, leaving 5 bases between the germline ends. This CDR3 region has 13 residues. The TCR sequence derives from a woman in her seventies with acute or convalescent COVID-19. Sequenced sample: peripheral blood. The rearrangement uses TRBV7-2 and TRBJ2-5; D might be TRBD1 (5 bases). The CDR3 coding sequence is TGTGCCAGCAGCTTAGCCAGGGAAGAGACCCAGTACTTC. It specifies CASSLAREETQYF.